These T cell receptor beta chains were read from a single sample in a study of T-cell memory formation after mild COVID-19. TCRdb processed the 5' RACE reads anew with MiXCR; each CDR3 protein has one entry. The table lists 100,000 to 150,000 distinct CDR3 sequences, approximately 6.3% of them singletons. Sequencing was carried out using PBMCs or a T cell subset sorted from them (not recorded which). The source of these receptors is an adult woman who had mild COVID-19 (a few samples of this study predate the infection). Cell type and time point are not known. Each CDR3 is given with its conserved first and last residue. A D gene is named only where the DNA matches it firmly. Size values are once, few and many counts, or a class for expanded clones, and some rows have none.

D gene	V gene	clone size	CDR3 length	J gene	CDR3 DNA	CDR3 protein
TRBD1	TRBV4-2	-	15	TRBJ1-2	TGTGCCAGCAGCCAGGGGGGGACAGCAAACTATGGCTACACCTTC	CASSQGGTANYGYTF
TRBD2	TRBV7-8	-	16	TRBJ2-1	TGTGCCAGCAGCCCCAAAGCGGGGGTGCATCGGAATGAGCAGTTCTTC	CASSPKAGVHRNEQFF
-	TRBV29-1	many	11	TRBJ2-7	TGCAGCGTGAAAACAGGATTCGAGCAGTACTTC	CSVKTGFEQYF
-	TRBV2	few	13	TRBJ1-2	TGTGCCAGCAGGCTGACAGGTCCTTATGGCTACACCTTC	CASRLTGPYGYTF
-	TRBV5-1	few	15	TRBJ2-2	TGCGCCAGCAGCTCGGGACATACGAACACCGGGGAGCTGTTTTTT	CASSSGHTNTGELFF
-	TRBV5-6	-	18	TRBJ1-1	TGTGCCAGCAGCTTGTTGAAGAAACGGAACCCCATGAACACTGAAGCTTTCTTT	CASSLLKKRNPMNTEAFF
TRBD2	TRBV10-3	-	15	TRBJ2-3	TGTGCCATCAGTGGTAGCGGGGGGAGCACAGATACGCAGTATTTT	CAISGSGGSTDTQYF
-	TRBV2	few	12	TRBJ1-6	TGTGCCAGCAGCGGGACAAATTCACCCCTCCACTTT	CASSGTNSPLHF
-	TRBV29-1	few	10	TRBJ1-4	TGCAGCGTTTTGGAGGAAAAACTGTTTTTT	CSVLEEKLFF
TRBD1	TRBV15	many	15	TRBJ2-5	TGTGCCACCAGCAGTGACAGGGGTGGCACTGAGACCCAGTACTTC	CATSSDRGGTETQYF
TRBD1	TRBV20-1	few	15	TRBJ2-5	TGCAGTGCTATCAACCACAGGGGACCCCAAGAGACCCAGTACTTC	CSAINHRGPQETQYF
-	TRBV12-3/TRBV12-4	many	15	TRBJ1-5	TGTGCCAGCAGCTCCCGTGGCAGAAGCAATCAGCCCCAGCATTTT	CASSSRGRSNQPQHF
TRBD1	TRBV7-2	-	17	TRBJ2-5	TGTGCCAGCAGCTTCTGGAGAGGGGGCGTAAAAAAAGAGACCCAGTACTTC	CASSFWRGGVKKETQYF
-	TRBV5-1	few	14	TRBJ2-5	TGCGCCAGCAGTCTTCGAGAGAGCCAAGAGACCCAGTACTTC	CASSLRESQETQYF
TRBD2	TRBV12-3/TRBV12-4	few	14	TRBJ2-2	TGTGCCAGCAGTCGCGGGAGGGGTTTAGGGGAGCTGTTTTTT	CASSRGRGLGELFF
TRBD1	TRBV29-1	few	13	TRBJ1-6	TGCAGCGCGAGGGACAGGACGAATTCACCCCTCCACTTT	CSARDRTNSPLHF
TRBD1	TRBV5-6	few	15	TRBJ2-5	TGTGCCAGCAGCCTGGACAGGGGGCTTCAAGAGACCCAGTACTTC	CASSLDRGLQETQYF
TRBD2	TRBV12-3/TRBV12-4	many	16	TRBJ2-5	TGTGCCAGCAGTGCCTCGGGACTAGCGACACAAGAGACCCAGTACTTC	CASSASGLATQETQYF
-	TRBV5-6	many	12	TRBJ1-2	TGTGCCAGCAGCTTTGGGTCAAATGGCTACACCTTC	CASSFGSNGYTF
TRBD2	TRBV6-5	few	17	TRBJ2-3	TGTGCCAGCAGTCCGAACCTCCTAGCGGGAGTCTCAGATACGCAGTATTTT	CASSPNLLAGVSDTQYF
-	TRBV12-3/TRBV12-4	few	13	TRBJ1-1	TGTGCCAGCAGTTCGACCGGGGGGACTGAAGCTTTCTTT	CASSSTGGTEAFF
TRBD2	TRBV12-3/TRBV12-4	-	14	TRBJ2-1	TGTGCCAGCAGCCCCCGGTGGACTAGCGGGGAGCAGTTCTTC	CASSPRWTSGEQFF
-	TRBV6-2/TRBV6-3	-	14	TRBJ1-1	TGTGCCACGGTCGGACGGAGTGCTCCCACTGAAGCTTTCTTT	CATVGRSAPTEAFF
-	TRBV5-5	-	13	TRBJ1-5	TGTGCCAGCTGTCTGGGAAAAAATCAGCCCCAGCATTTT	CASCLGKNQPQHF
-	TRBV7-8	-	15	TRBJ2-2	TGTGCCAGCAGCTTAATGCCTTCGGGGTCCGGGGAGCTGTTTTTT	CASSLMPSGSGELFF
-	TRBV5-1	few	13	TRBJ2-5	TGCGCCAGCAGCTTGGCGGTTGGAGAGACCCAGTACTTC	CASSLAVGETQYF
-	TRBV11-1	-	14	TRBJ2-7	TGTGCCAGCAGCTTAGGGCAGGAGTACTACGAGCAGTACTTC	CASSLGQEYYEQYF
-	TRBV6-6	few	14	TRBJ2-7	TGTGCCAGCAGTTACTACAGGGCTTTGTACGAGCAGTACTTC	CASSYYRALYEQYF
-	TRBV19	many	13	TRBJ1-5	TGTGCCAGTAGTATCGGAGGGTTTCAGCCCCAGCATTTT	CASSIGGFQPQHF
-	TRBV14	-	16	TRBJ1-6	TGTGCCAGCAGCCAAGATCTGGGAGTAATTCATTCACCCCTCCACTTT	CASSQDLGVIHSPLHF
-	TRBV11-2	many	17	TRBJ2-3	TGTGCCAGCAGCCCAGGGGGGTCGGGGGGCTACACAGATACGCAGTATTTT	CASSPGGSGGYTDTQYF